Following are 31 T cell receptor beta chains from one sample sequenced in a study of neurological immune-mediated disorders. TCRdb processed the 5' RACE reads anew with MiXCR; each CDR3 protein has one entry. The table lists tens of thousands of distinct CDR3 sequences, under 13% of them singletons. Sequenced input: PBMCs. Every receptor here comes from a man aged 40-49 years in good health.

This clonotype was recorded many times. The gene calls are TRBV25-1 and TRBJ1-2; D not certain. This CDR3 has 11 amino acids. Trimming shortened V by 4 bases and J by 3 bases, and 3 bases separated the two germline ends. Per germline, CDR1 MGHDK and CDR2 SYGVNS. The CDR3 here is CASSVYYGYTF. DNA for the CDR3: TGTGCCAGCAGTGTCTACTATGGCTACACCTTC.

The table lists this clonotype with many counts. The DNA of the CDR3 is TGCAGTGCTAGAGAAAGGACTAGCGGCGTCTACAATGAGCAGTTCTTC. Translating it yields CSARERTSGVYNEQFF. J is TRBJ2-1 and V is TRBV20-1, with TRBD2 matching over 10 bases. The CDR3 consists of 16 residues. CDR1 is DFQATT and CDR2 is SNEGSKA in the germline V gene (reference sequence). Losses at the gene ends were 0 bases for V and 3 bases for J; bases not matched to a gene: 5.

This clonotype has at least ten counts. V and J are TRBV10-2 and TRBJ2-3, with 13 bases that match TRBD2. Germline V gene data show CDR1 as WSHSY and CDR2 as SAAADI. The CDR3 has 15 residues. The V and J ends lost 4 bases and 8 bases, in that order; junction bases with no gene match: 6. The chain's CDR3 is CASSGTSGSVGTQYF. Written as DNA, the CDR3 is TGCGCCAGCAGTGGGACTAGCGGGAGTGTCGGTACGCAGTATTTT.

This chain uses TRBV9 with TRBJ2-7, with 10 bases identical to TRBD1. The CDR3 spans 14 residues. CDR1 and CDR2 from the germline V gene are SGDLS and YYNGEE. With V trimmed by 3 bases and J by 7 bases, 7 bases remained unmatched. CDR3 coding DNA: TGTGCCAGCAGCGGCGAGGACAGGGGGGGAGAGCAGTACTTC. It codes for CASSGEDRGGEQYF. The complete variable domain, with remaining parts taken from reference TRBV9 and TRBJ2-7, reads DSGVTQTPKHLITATGQRVTLRCSPRSGDLSVYWYQQSLDQGLQFLIQYYNGEERAKGNILERFSAQQFPDLHSELNLSSLELGDSALYFCASSGEDRGGEQYFGPGTRLTVT.

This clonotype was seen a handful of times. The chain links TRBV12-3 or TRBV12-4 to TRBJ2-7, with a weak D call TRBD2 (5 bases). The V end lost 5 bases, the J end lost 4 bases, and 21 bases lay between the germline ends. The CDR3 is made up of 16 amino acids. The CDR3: CASSQPTPGTGYEQYF. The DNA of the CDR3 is TGTGCCAGCAGTCAACCAACTCCGGGAACCGGGTACGAGCAGTACTTC.

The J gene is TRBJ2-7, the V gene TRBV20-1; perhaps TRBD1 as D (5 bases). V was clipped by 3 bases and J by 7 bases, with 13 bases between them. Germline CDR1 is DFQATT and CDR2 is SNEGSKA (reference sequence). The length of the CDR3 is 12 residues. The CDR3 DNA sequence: TGCAGTGCTAGTCACAGGCCGCGTGAGCAGTACTTC. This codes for CSASHRPREQYF.

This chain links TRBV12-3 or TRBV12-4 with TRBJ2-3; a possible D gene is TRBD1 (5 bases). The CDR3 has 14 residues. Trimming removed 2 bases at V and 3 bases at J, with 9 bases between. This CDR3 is CASSLQGATDTQYF. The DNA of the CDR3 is TGTGCCAGCAGTTTACAAGGGGCGACAGATACGCAGTATTTT.

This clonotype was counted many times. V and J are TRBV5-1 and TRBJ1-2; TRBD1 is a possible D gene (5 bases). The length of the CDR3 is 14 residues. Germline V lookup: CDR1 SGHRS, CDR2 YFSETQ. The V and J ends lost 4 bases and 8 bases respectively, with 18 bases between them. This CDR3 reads CASSLVGLPLGYTF. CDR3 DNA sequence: TGCGCCAGCAGCCTGGTGGGACTGCCCCTAGGCTACACCTTC.

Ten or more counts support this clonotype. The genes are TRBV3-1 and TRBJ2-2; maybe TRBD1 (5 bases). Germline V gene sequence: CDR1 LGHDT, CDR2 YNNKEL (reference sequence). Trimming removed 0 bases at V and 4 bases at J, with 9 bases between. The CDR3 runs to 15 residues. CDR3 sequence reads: CASSQDRQGTGELFF. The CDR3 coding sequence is TGTGCCAGCAGCCAAGATCGGCAGGGCACCGGGGAGCTGTTTTTT.

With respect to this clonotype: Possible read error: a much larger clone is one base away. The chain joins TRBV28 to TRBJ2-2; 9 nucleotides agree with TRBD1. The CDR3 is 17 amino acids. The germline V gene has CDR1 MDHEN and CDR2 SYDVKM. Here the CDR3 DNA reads TGTGCCAGCAGTTCATTTCACGGGACAGGGTTCACCGGGGACCTGTTTTTT. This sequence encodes CASSSFHGTGFTGDLFF.

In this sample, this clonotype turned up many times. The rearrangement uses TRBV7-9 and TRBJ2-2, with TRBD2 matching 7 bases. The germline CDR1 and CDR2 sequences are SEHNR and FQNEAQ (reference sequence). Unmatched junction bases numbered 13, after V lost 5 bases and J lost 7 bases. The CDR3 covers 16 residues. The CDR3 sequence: CASSLLAGVSGGELFF. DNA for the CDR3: TGTGCCAGCAGCCTGCTCGCGGGAGTATCGGGCGGGGAGCTGTTTTTT.

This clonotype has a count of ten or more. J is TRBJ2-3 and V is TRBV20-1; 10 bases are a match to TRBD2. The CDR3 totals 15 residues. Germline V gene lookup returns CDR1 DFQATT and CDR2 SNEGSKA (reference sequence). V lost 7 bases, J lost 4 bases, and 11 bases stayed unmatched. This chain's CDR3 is CSGPASGSSADTQYF. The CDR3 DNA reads TGCAGTGGGCCGGCTAGCGGGAGTTCGGCAGATACGCAGTATTTT.

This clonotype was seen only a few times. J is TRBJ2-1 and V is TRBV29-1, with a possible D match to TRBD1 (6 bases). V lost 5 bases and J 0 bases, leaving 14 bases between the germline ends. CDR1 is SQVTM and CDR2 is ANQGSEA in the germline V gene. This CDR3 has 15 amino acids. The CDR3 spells CSVPLRGSSYNEQFF. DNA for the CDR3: TGCAGCGTTCCACTCAGGGGAAGCTCCTACAATGAGCAGTTCTTC.

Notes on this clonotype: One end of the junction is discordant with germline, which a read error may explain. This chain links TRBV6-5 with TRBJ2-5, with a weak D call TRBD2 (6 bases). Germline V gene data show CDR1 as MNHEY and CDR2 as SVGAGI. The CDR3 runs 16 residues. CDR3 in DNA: TGTGCCAGCAGTTACGGAGGAGGGGTTCTAGGGGAGACCAAGTACTTC. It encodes CASSYGGGVLGETKYF.

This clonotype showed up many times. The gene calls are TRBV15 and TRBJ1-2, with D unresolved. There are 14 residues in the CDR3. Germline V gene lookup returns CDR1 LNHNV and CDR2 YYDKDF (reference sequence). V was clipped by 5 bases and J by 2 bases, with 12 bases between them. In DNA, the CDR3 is TGTGCCACCAGCCCGGAGGGCCTAAACTATGGCTACACCTTC. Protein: CATSPEGLNYGYTF.

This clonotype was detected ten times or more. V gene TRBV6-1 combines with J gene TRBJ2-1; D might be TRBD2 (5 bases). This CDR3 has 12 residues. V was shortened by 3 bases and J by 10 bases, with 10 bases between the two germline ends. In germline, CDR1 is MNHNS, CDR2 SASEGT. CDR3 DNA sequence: TGTGCCAGCAGTGACGTGGGGAGAGAGCAGTTCTTC. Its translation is CASSDVGREQFF.

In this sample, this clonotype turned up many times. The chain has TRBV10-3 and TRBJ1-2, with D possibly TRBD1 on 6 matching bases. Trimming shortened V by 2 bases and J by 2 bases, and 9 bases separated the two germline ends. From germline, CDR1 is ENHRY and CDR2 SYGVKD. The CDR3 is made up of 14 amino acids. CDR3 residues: CAISERGANYGYTF. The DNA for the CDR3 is TGTGCCATCAGTGAGCGGGGGGCAAACTATGGCTACACCTTC.

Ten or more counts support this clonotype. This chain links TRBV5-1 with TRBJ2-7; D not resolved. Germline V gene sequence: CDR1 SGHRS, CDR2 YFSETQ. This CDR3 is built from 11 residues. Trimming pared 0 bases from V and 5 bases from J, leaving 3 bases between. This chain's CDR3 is CASSLDHEQYF. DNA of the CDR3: TGCGCCAGCAGCTTGGACCACGAGCAGTACTTC.

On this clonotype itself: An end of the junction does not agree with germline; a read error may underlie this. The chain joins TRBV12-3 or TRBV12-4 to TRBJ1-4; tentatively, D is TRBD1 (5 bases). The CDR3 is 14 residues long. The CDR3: CASSEVWGNEKRFF. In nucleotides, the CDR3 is TGTGCCAGCAGTGAAGTGTGGGGGAATGAAAAACGGTTTTTT.

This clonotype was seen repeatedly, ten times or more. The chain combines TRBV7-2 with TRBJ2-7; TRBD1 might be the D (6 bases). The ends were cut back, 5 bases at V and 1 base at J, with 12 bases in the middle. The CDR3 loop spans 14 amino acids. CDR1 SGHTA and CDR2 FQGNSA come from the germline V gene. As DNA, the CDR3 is TGTGCCAGCAGCCTGAGACAGGTGTCCTACGAGCAGTACTTC. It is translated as CASSLRQVSYEQYF.

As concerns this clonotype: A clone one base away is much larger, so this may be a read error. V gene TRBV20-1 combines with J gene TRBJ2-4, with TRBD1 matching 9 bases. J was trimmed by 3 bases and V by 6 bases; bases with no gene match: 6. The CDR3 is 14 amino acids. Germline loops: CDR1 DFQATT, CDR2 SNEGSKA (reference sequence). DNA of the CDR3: TGCAGTGCCAGGACAGGGGAGGTCAAAAACATTCAGTACTTC. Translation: CSARTGEVKNIQYF.

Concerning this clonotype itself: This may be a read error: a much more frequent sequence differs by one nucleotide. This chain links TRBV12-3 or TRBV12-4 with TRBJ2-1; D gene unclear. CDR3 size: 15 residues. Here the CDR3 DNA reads TGTTCCAGCAGTTTGGGTCAGACCAACTACAATGAGCAGTTCTTC. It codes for CSSSLGQTNYNEQFF.

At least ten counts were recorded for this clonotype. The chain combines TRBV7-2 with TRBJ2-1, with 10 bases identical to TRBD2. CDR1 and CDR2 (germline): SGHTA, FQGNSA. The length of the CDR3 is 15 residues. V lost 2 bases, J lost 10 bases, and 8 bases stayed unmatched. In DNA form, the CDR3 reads TGTGCCAGCAGCTTACTTCAGCGGGAGGGTCGCGAGCAGTTCTTC. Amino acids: CASSLLQREGREQFF.

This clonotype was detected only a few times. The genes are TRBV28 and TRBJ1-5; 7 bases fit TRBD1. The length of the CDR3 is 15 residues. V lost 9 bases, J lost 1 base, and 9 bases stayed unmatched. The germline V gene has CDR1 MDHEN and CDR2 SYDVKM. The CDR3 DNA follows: TGTGCCAGTCAGGGGGGGACGGGAAGCAATCAGCCCCAGCATTTT. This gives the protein CASQGGTGSNQPQHF.

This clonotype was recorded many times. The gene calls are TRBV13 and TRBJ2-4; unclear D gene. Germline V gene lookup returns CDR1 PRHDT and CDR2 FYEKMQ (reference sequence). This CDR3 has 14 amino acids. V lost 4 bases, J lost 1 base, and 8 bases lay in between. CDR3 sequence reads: CASSSIAAKNIQYF. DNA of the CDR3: TGTGCCAGCAGCTCCATAGCCGCCAAAAACATTCAGTACTTC.

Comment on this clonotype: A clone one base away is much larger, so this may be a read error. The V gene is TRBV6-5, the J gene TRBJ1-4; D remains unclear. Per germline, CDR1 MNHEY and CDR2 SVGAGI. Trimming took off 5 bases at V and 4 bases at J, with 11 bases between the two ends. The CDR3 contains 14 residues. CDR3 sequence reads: CASSRTTVNEKLFF. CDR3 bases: TGTGCCAGCAGTCGGACGACTGTTAATGAAAAACTGTTTTTT.

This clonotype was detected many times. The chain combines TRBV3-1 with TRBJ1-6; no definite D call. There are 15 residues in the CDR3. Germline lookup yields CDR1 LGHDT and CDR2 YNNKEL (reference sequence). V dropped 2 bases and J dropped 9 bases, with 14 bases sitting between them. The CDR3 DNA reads TGTGCCAGCAGCCAATCCGGGAGCGCGGGTTCACCCCTCCACTTT. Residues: CASSQSGSAGSPLHF. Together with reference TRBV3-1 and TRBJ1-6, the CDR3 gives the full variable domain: DTAVSQTPKYLVTQMGNDKSIKCEQNLGHDTMYWYKQDSKKFLKIMFSYNNKELIINETVPNRFSPKSPDKAHLNLHINSLELGDSAVYFCASSQSGSAGSPLHFGNGTRLTVT.

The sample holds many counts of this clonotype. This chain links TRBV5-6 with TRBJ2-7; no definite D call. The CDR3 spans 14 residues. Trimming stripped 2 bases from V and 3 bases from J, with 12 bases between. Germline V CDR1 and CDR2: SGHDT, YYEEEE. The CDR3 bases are TGTGCCAGCAGCTTTGGACCTACTTACTACGAGCAGTACTTC. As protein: CASSFGPTYYEQYF.

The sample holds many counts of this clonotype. The CDR3 sequence: CASSHGLNTEAFF. The CDR3 DNA is TGTGCCAGCAGCCACGGGCTGAACACTGAAGCTTTCTTT. The chain employs TRBV14 and TRBJ1-1; D is ambiguous. Deletions cut 3 bases from V and 0 bases from J, with 5 bases between. The V gene's germline CDR1 is SGHDN and CDR2 FVKESK. This CDR3 comprises 13 residues.

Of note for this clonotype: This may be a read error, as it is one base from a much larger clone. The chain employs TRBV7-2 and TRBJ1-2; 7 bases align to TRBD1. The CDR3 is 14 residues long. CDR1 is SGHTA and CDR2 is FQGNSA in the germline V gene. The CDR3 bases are TGTGCCAGCAGGTTAGACAGGGATTACAATGGCTACACCTTC. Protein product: CASRLDRDYNGYTF.

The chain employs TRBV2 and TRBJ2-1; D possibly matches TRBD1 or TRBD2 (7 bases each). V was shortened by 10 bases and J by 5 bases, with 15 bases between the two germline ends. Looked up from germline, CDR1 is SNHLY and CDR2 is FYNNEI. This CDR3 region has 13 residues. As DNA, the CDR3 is TGTGCCACCCGACAGGGAGGGAACAATGAGCAGTTCTTC. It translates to CATRQGGNNEQFF.